This T cell receptor beta chain emerged from a study of shared clonotypes between healthy human individuals. Naive CD8 cells lacked CD45RO and underwent positive selection for CCR7, leaving out terminally differentiated effector memory CD45RA+ cells. TCRdb keeps only in-frame clones here, not all; method: immunoSEQ multiplex PCR. The sample lists around 2.1 million clones; 90% to 95% were seen once. Input material: naive CD8+ T cells from PBMCs. This sequence was found in a man younger than 30 in good health. Some clones in this sample may be carry-over from other donors' samples.

CDR3 sequence reads: CASSSARDINSYEQYF. The CDR3 region has the DNA TGTGCCAGCAGTTCCGCCCGGGACATAAACTCCTACGAGCAGTACTTC. This chain joins TRBV28 and TRBJ2-7; tentative D call: TRBD1 (6 bases). CDR1 is MDHEN, CDR2 SYDVKM, per germline. This CDR3 has 16 residues. V was shortened by 4 bases and J by 0 bases, with 16 bases between the two germline ends.